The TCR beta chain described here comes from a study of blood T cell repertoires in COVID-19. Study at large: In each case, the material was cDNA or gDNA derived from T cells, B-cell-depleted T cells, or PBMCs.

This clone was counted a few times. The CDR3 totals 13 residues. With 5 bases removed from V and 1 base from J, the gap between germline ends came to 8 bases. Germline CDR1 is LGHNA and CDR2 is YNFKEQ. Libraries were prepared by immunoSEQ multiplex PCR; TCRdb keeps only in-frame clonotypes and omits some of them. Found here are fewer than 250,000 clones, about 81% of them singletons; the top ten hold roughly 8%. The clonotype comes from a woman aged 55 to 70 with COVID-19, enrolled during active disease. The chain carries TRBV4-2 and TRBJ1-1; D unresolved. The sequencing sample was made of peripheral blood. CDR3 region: CASSFQWNTEAFF. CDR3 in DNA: TGTGCCAGCAGCTTTCAGTGGAACACTGAAGCTTTCTTT.